These T cell receptor beta chains were read from a single sample in a study of blood T cell repertoires in COVID-19. The data were produced by immunoSEQ multiplex PCR, yet TCRdb's version contains in-frame clones alone and is incomplete. The sample carries 300,000 to 450,000 clones, around 85% recorded once. What was sequenced was peripheral blood. These receptors were collected from a woman between 18 and 29 years old with acute or convalescent COVID-19. The CDR3 runs from the conserved cysteine through the conserved F or W. Fields, in order: clone size, D gene, J gene, V gene, CDR3 DNA, CDR3 protein. The D gene is left open where the match is weak. Only part of the rows carry a size: once, few, many, or a class if the clone is expanded.

.,.,TRBJ1-1,TRBV7-9,TGTGCCAGCAGCTCCTCCCTCACTGAAGCTTTCTTT,CASSSSLTEAFF
.,.,TRBJ1-1,TRBV19,TGTGCCAGTGTGCGCGGGGATGTGAACACTGAAGCTTTCTTT,CASVRGDVNTEAFF
.,TRBD2,TRBJ2-7,TRBV6-2/TRBV6-3,TGTGCCAGCAGTTACTCGTGGCTAGCGGGAGCCGAGCAGTACTTC,CASSYSWLAGAEQYF
.,.,TRBJ1-1,TRBV6-5,TGTGCCAGCAGTTTGTCACAGGGTAACACTGAAGCTTTCTTT,CASSLSQGNTEAFF
.,.,TRBJ1-1,TRBV21-1,TGTGCCAGCAGCCCCCGGGGGAGGGGAGGTTGGCTTACTGAAGCTTTCTTT,CASSPRGRGGWLTEAFF
.,.,TRBJ2-7,TRBV25-1,TGTGCCAGCAGTTACCAGGGTTTCTTC,CASSYQGFF
once,.,TRBJ1-2,TRBV7-2,TGTGCCAGCAGCTCGAGGATTCCCATCGGAGGCTACACCTTC,CASSSRIPIGGYTF
.,TRBD1,TRBJ2-6,TRBV9,TGTGCCAGCAGTCTGACAGGGGCCCTCTCTGGGGCCAACGTCCTGACTTTC,CASSLTGALSGANVLTF
.,TRBD1,TRBJ1-2,TRBV6-2/TRBV6-3,TGTGCCAGCAGCCCTAGTAGGGGGACAGGGGGCGCGCGGAGGGGCTACACCTTC,CASSPSRGTGGARRGYTF
.,TRBD2,TRBJ2-5,TRBV19,TGTGCCACCCGGACTAGCGGAGGGGGAGAGACCCAGTACTTC,CATRTSGGGETQYF
.,.,TRBJ1-1,TRBV10-2,TGCGCCAGCAGTGAAGGAGGGAGGGCTTTCTTT,CASSEGGRAFF
.,TRBD1,TRBJ1-1,TRBV6-6,TGTGCCAGCAGTTACGACAGGGGGAACACTGAAGCTTTCTTT,CASSYDRGNTEAFF
.,.,TRBJ1-2,TRBV7-8,TGTGCCAGCAGCTTAGTTAGGGGCCTTGCTAGCTACACCTTC,CASSLVRGLASYTF
few,.,TRBJ2-6,TRBV5-5,TGTGCCAGCAGCTTGACGGGGTCAGGGGCCAACGTCCTGACTTTC,CASSLTGSGANVLTF
.,TRBD1,TRBJ1-6,TRBV6-1,TGTGCCAGCAGTGACGGACAGGGTGGTACTTCACCCCTCCACTTT,CASSDGQGGTSPLHF
.,TRBD1,TRBJ1-6,TRBV19,TGTGCCACAAGACCGGGACAGGGGGTTTCACCCCTCCACTTT,CATRPGQGVSPLHF
.,TRBD1,TRBJ2-7,TRBV25-1,TGTGCCAGCAGTGAAGGACAGGGGATCTCCTACGAGCAGTACTTC,CASSEGQGISYEQYF
.,TRBD1,TRBJ1-2,TRBV5-4,TGTGCCAGCAGCCGGGACAGAACAAGAAACTATGGCTACACCTTC,CASSRDRTRNYGYTF
.,TRBD1,TRBJ2-7,TRBV25-1,TGTGCCAGCAGAGAGACGGGACAGGGGTACGAGCAGTACTTC,CASRETGQGYEQYF
many,.,TRBJ2-7,TRBV3-1/TRBV3-2,TGTGCCAGCAGCCAAGTGGAGGGATACGAGCAGTACTTC,CASSQVEGYEQYF
.,.,TRBJ1-6,TRBV7-9,TGTGCCAGCAGCCGTTCGGGCTCCTATAATTCACCCCTCCACTTT,CASSRSGSYNSPLHF
.,TRBD1,TRBJ1-2,TRBV5-4,TGTGCCAGCAGCCCACTCCGGGACAGGGCTAACTATGGCTACACCTTC,CASSPLRDRANYGYTF
.,TRBD1,TRBJ1-2,TRBV2,TGTGCCAGCAGCAGGGGGCATCTTCTGCTCCGGGGTAACTATGGCTACACCTTC,CASSRGHLLLRGNYGYTF
few,TRBD1,TRBJ1-3,TRBV27,TGTGCCAGCAGTCCACATCAGGGGGAATGGATTCGAAACACCATATATTTT,CASSPHQGEWIRNTIYF
.,.,TRBJ2-7,TRBV6-6,TGTGCCAGCAGTTCCCTCGGGGGAAGTGCCTACGAGCAGTACTTC,CASSSLGGSAYEQYF
.,.,TRBJ1-4,TRBV30,TGTGCCTGGAGTGTATCAGGGTCTAATGAAAAACTGTTTTTT,CAWSVSGSNEKLFF
.,TRBD2,TRBJ2-3,TRBV2,TGTGCCATATCACCGGGACTAGCATCGGATACGCAGTATTTT,CAISPGLASDTQYF
.,.,TRBJ2-6,TRBV5-4,TGTGCCAGCAGCCTCCGGGCAGGGCCTGGGGCCAACGTCCTGACTTTC,CASSLRAGPGANVLTF
once,.,TRBJ1-2,TRBV30,TGTGCCTGGTCGGGGGGGGACTATGGCTACACCTTC,CAWSGGDYGYTF
.,.,TRBJ2-1,TRBV7-9,TGTGCCAGCAGCTTGGACTTGGTGGATGAGCAGTTCTTC,CASSLDLVDEQFF
once,.,TRBJ2-5,TRBV29-1,TGCAGCGTTGAAGAAGGGACAAAAGAGACCCAGTACTTC,CSVEEGTKETQYF